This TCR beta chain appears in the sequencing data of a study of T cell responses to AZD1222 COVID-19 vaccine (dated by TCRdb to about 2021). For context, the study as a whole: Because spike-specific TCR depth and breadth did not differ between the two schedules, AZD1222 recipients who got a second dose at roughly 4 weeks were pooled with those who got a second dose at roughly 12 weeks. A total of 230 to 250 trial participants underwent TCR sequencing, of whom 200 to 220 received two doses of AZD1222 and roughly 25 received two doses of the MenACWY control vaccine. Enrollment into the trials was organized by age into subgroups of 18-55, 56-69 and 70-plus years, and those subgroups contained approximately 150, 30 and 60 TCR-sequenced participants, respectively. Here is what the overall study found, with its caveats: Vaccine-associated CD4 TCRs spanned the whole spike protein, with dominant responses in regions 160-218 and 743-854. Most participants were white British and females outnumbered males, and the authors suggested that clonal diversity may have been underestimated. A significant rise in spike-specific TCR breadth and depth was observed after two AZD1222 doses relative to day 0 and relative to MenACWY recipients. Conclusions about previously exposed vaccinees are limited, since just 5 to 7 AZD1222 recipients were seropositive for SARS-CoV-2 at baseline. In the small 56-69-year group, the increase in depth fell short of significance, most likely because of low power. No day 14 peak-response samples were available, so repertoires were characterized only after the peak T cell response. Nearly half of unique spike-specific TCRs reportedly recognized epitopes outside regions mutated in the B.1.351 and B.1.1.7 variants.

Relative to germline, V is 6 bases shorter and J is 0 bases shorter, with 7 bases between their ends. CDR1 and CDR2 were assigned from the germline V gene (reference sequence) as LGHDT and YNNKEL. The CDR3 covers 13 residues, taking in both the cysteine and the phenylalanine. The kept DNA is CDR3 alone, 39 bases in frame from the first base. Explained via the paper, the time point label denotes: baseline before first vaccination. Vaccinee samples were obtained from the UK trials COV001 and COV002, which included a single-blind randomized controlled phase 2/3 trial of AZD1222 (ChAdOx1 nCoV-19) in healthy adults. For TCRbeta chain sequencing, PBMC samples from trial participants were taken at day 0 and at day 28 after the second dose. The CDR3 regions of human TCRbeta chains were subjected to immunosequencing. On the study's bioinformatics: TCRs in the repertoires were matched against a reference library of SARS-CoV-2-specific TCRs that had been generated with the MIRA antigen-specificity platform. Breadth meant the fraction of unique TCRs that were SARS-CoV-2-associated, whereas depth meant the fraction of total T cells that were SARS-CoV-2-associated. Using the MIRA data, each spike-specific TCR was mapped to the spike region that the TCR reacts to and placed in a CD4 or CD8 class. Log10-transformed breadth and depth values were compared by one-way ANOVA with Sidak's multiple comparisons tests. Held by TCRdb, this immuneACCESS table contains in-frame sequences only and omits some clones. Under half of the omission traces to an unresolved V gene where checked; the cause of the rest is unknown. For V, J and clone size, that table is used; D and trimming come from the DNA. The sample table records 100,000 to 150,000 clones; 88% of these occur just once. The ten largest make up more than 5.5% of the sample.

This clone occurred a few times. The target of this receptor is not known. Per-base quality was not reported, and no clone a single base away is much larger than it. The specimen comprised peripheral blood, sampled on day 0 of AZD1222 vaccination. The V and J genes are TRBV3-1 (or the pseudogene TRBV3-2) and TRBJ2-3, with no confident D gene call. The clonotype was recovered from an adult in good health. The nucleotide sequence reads TGTGCCAGCAGATACTCTAGCACAGATACGCAGTATTTT. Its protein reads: CASRYSSTDTQYF.